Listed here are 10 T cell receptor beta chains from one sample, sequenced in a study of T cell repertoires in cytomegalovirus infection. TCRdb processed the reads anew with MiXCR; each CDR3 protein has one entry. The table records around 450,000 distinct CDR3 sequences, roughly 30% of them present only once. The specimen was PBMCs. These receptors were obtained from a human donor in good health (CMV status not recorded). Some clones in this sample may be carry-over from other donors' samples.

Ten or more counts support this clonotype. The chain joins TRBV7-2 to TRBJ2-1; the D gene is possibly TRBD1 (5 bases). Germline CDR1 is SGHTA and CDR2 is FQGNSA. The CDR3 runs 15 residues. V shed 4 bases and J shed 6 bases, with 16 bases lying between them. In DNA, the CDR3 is TGTGCCAGCAGCTCCCGCTTGGGGCAAGGCAATGAGCAGTTCTTC. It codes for CASSSRLGQGNEQFF. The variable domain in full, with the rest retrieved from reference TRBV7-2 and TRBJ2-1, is GAGVSQSPSNKVTEKGKDVELRCDPISGHTALYWYRQSLGQGLEFLIYFQGNSAPDKSGLPSDRFSAERTGGSVSTLTIQRTQQEDSAVYLCASSSRLGQGNEQFFGPGTRLTVL.

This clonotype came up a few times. As DNA, the CDR3 is TGCAGCGCCGACGGGTTGGATACGCAGTATTTT. This translates into CSADGLDTQYF. This chain joins TRBV29-1 and TRBJ2-3; no reliable D call. The V gene lost 7 bases and the J gene lost 6 bases, with 11 bases spanning the gap. The CDR3 length is 11 residues. The V gene's germline CDR1 is SQVTM and CDR2 ANQGSEA.

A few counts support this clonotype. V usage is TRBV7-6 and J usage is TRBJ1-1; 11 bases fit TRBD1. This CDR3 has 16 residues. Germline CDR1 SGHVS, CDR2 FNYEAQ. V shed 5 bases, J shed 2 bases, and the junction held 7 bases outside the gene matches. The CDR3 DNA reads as TGTGCCAGCAGCCGAGGACAGGGGGCTCGAAACACTGAAGCTTTCTTT. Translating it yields CASSRGQGARNTEAFF.

CDR3 protein: CASSQGLQGAYQPQHF. CDR3 nucleotides: TGCGCCAGCAGCCAAGGACTTCAGGGGGCTTATCAGCCCCAGCATTTT. The genes are TRBV4-1 and TRBJ1-5; 8 nucleotides match TRBD1. This CDR3 region has 16 residues. CDR1 and CDR2 from the germline V gene are MGHRA and YSYEKL. The V segment lost 1 base and the J segment 5 bases; nucleotides outside the gene matches: 7.

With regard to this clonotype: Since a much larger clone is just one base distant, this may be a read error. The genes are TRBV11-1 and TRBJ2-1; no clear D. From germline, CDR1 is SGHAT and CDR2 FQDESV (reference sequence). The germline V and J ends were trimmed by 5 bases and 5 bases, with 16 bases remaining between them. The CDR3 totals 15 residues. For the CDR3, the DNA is TGTGCCAGCAGCGAAAAAGGGCCCCTAAACAATGAGCAGTTCTTC. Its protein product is CASSEKGPLNNEQFF.

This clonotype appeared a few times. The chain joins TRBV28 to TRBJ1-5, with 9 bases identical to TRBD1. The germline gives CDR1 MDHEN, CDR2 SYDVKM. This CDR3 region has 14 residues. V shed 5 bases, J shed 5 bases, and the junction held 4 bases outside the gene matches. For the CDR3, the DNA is TGTGCCAGCAGTCCCGGGACAGGGCATCAGCCCCAGCATTTT. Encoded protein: CASSPGTGHQPQHF.

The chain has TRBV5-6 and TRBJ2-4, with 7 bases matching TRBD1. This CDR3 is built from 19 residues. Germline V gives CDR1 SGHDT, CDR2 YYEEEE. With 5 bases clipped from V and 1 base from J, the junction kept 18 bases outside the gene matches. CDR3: CASSYRSGTAFLAKNIQYF. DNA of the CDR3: TGTGCCAGCAGTTACAGATCCGGGACAGCTTTCCTGGCCAAAAACATTCAGTACTTC.

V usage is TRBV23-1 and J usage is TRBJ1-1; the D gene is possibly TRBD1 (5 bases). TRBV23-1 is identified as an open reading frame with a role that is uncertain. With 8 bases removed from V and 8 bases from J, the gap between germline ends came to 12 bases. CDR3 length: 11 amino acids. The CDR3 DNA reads TGCGCCAGCCACCGCCAGGGCGAAGCTTTCTTT. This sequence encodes CASHRQGEAFF.

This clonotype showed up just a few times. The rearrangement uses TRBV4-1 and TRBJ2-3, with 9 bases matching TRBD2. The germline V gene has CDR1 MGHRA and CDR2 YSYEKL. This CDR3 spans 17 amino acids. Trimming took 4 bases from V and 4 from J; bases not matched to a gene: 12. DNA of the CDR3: TGCGCCAGCAGCCCGTCCGGGGCGGGGGGGCTTTCAGATACGCAGTATTTT. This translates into CASSPSGAGGLSDTQYF.

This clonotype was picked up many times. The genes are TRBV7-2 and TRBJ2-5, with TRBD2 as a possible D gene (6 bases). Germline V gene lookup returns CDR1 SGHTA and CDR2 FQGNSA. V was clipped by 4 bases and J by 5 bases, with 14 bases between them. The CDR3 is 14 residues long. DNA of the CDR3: TGTGCCAGCAGCTCCAGCGGGCTGGTGGAGACCCAGTACTTC. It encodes CASSSSGLVETQYF.